What follows are 5 T cell receptor beta chains derived from one specimen sequenced in a study of T-cell memory formation after mild COVID-19 listed by TCRdb under 2021. Libraries were constructed by 5' RACE. Sequencing was carried out with an Illumina NovaSeq 6000. TCRdb handled the public reads itself, with Q25 trimming in fastp and clone calling in MiXCR, and kept productive beta chains. Duplicate CDR3 protein sequences are folded into a single record with the most common DNA and genes. Within this sample are approximately 100,000 distinct CDR3 sequences, with around 12% of them counted one time only. The ten largest make up around 25% of the sample. What was sequenced was PBMCs or a T cell subset sorted from them (not recorded which). The receptors were sampled from an adult woman who had mild COVID-19 (a few samples of this study predate the infection). The sample titles of this study are shuffled in the database, so cell type and time point are left out; the donor was told from shared clones.

This clonotype was counted at least ten times. The V and J genes are TRBV11-2 and TRBJ2-5; 11 bases are a match to TRBD2. After removal of 2 bases from V and 3 bases from J, the junction contained 8 bases not matched to a gene. Germline values: CDR1 SGHAT, CDR2 FQNNGV. The CDR3 totals 17 residues. The CDR3 reads CASSLHFGTSGEETQYF. The CDR3 DNA follows: TGTGCCAGCAGCTTACATTTCGGGACTAGCGGCGAAGAGACCCAGTACTTC.

The chain links TRBV10-3 to TRBJ2-5; TRBD2 agrees at 9 bases. The CDR3 sequence is 15 residues long. Trimming at V came to 3 bases and at J to 3 bases, leaving 5 bases not matched to a gene. In germline, CDR1 is ENHRY, CDR2 SYGVKD. The CDR3 protein is CAISDRASGEETQYF. In nucleotides, the CDR3 is TGTGCCATCAGTGACCGGGCTAGCGGGGAAGAGACCCAGTACTTC.

This clonotype was seen a handful of times. The chain joins TRBV12-3 or TRBV12-4 to TRBJ2-1; no definite D call. Deletions cut 1 base from V and 9 bases from J, with 16 bases between. The CDR3 runs 15 residues. In DNA, the CDR3 is TGTGCCAGCAGTTTAGTAGCCTCCCTGCGCGTTGAGCAGTTCTTC. It translates to CASSLVASLRVEQFF.

The chain links TRBV6-5 to TRBJ1-1; D perhaps matches TRBD1 (5 bases). V was pared by 2 bases and J by 1 base, with 8 bases between. Per the germline V gene, CDR1 is MNHEY and CDR2 is SVGAGI. The CDR3 spans 14 residues. The CDR3 nucleotides read TGTGCCAGCAGTTACGGGGCAGGGAACACTGAAGCTTTCTTT. This codes for CASSYGAGNTEAFF.

The chain carries TRBV6-1 and TRBJ2-6; D not resolved. Germline loops: CDR1 MNHNS, CDR2 SASEGT. This CDR3 is built from 14 residues. Trimming stripped 6 bases from V and 0 bases from J, with 6 bases between. CDR3 sequence reads: CASSPYSGANVLTF. CDR3 coding DNA: TGTGCCAGCAGCCCCTACTCTGGGGCCAACGTCCTGACTTTC.